Reported below is one T cell receptor beta chain. The antigen is not known. V was trimmed by 4 bases and J by 1 base, leaving 13 bases between them. The CDR3 extends over 15 amino acids. Germline V gene lookup returns CDR1 MNHNS and CDR2 SASEGT. The sample is drawn from a study of tumor-infiltrating lymphocytes in localized non-small cell lung cancer. Study-wide points: TCRbeta sequencing showed higher T cell infiltration in tumors than uninvolved lung. T-cell fraction did not differ between immunotypes IM1 and IM2.

Produced via immunoSEQ multiplex PCR; TCRdb's table is partial and in-frame only. The sample holds some 7,100 clones, less than 80% seen once. V gene TRBV6-1 combines with J gene TRBJ1-1, with D uncertain. Sequenced material: uninvolved lung tissue not adjacent to the tumor. The sequence was collected from a human donor with non-small cell lung cancer. The CDR3, as DNA: TGTGCCAGCAGTGGCAACCCGGGCCCGAACACTGAAGCTTTCTTT. This codes for CASSGNPGPNTEAFF.